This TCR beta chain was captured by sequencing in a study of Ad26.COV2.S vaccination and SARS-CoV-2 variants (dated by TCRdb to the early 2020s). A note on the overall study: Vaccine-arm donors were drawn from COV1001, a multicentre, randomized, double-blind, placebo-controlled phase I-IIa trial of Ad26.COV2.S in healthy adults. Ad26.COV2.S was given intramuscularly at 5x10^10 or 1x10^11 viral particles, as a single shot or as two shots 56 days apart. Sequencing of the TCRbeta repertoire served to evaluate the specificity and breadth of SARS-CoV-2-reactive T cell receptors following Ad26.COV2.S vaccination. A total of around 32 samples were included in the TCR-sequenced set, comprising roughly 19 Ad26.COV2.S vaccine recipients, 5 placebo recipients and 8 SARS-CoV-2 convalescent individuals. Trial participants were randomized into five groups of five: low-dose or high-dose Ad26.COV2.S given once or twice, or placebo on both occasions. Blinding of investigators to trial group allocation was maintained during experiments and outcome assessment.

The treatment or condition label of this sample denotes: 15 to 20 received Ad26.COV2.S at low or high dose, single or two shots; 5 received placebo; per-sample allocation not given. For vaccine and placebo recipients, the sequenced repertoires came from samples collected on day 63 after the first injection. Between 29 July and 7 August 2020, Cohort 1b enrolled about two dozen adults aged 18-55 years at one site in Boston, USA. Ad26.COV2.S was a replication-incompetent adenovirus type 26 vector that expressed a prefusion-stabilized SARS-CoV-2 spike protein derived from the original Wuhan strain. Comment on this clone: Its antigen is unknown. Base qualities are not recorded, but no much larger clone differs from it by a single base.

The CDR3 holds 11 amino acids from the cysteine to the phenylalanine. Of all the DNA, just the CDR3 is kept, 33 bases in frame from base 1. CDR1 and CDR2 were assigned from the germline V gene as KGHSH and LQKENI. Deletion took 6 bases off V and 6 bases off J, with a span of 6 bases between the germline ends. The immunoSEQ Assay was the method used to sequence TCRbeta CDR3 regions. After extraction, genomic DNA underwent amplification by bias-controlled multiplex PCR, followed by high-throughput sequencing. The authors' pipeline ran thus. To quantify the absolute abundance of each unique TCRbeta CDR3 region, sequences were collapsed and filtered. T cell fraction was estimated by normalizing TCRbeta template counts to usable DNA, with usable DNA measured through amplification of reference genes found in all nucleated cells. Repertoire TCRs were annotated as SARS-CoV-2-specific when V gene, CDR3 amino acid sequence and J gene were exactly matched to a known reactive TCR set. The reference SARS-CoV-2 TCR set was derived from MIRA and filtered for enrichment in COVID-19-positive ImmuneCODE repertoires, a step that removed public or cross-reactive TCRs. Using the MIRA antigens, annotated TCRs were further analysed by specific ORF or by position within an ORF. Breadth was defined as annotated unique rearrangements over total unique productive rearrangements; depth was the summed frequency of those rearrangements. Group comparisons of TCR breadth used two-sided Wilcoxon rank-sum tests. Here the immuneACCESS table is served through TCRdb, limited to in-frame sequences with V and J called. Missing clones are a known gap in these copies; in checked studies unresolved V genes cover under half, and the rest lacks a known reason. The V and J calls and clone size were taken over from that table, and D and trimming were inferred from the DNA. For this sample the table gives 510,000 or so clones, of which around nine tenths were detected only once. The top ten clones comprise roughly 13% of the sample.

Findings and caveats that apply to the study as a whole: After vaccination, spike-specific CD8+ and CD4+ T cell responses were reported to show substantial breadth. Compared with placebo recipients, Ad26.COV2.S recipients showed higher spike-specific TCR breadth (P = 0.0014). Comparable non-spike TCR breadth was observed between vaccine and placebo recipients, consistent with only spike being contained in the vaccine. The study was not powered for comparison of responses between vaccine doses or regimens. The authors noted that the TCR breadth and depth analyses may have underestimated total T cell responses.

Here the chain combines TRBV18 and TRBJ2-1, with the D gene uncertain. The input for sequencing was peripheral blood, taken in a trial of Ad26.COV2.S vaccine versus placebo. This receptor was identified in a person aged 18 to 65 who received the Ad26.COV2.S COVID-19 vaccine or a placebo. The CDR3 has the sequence CASSPINEQFF. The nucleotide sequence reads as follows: TGTGCCAGCTCTCCCATCAATGAGCAGTTCTTC.